The TCR beta chain under discussion was sequenced for a study of T-cell reconstitution after alpha-beta-depleted transplantation in children. This clonotype appeared a few times. Using unique molecular identifiers, the investigators prepared the TCRbeta library. TCRdb independently ran MiXCR on the PCR reads; one entry per CDR3 protein. The table has roughly 500,000 distinct CDR3 sequences, 30% to 35% seen once; the top ten hold around 2.5%. The germline V and J ends were trimmed by 5 bases and 0 bases, with 7 bases remaining between them. The V gene's germline CDR1 is MNHEY and CDR2 SMNVEV (reference sequence). The CDR3 loop spans 14 amino acids.

This specimen was PBMCs from the stem cell graft donor, taken from the stem cell graft. The TCR originated in a human donor who donated a stem cell graft to a child with aplastic anemia. The chain combines TRBV27 with TRBJ2-2, with no clear D. CDR3 DNA: TGTGCCAGCAGTATTAATGCGAACACCGGGGAGCTGTTTTTT. It yields the protein CASSINANTGELFF.